The next 29 T cell receptor beta chains were all read from a single sample in a study of technical replicates of blood from a handful of donors. Profiling relied on immunoSEQ multiplex PCR, and the TCRdb table lists in-frame clones only, not all of them. The table lists 50,000 to 80,000 clones, about 88% of them singletons. Material: PBMCs. The receptors were gathered from a human donor in good health. Some clones in this sample may be carry-over from other donors' samples.

V usage is TRBV5-1 and J usage is TRBJ2-3, with D tentatively TRBD2 (6 bases). The CDR3 runs 14 residues. V lost 4 bases, J lost 3 bases, and 12 bases lay in between. Germline V lookup: CDR1 SGHRS, CDR2 YFSETQ. Here the CDR3 DNA reads TGCGCCAGCAGCCCGCTCGGGGGAACAGATACGCAGTATTTT. Protein sequence: CASSPLGGTDTQYF.

The rearrangement links TRBV27 to TRBJ1-2, with 8 bases identical to TRBD1. After removal of 5 bases from V and 3 bases from J, the junction contained 5 bases not matched to a gene. The CDR3 spans 14 residues. Germline assignment: CDR1 MNHEY and CDR2 SMNVEV (reference sequence). The DNA for the CDR3 is TGTGCCAGCAGTACGGACAGGGCGGACTATGGCTACACCTTC. Translation gives CASSTDRADYGYTF.

CDR3: CASSLLFAAQGETQYF. CDR3 DNA sequence: TGCGCCAGCAGCTTACTATTCGCGGCCCAGGGGGAGACCCAGTACTTC. The chain is built from TRBV5-1 and TRBJ2-5, with D possibly TRBD1 on 6 matching bases. Trimming took 2 bases from V and 5 from J, leaving 19 bases between them. Germline V gene sequence: CDR1 SGHRS, CDR2 YFSETQ. This CDR3 contains 16 residues.

This chain uses TRBV7-2 with TRBJ2-7; 8 bases are shared with TRBD1. This CDR3 contains 16 residues. The junction had 12 bases not matched to a gene; V was cut back by 2 bases and J by 6 bases. The germline V gene encodes CDR1 SGHTA and CDR2 FQGNSA. Written as DNA, the CDR3 is TGTGCCAGCAGCTTAATGTTAGGACAGGGAGAATTCGAGCAGTACTTC. This encodes CASSLMLGQGEFEQYF. The variable domain in full, with the rest retrieved from reference TRBV7-2 and TRBJ2-7, is GAGVSQSPSNKVTEKGKDVELRCDPISGHTALYWYRQSLGQGLEFLIYFQGNSAPDKSGLPSDRFSAERTGGSVSTLTIQRTQQEDSAVYLCASSLMLGQGEFEQYFGPGTRLTVT.

V is TRBV5-6 and J is TRBJ2-6; no clear D. Between the trimmed V and J ends, which lost 3 bases and 0 bases, there was a span of 4 bases. Germline CDR1 is SGHDT and CDR2 is YYEEEE. CDR3 length equals 14 residues. Written as DNA, the CDR3 is TGTGCCAGCAGCTACAACTCTGGGGCCAACGTCCTGACTTTC. Encoded protein: CASSYNSGANVLTF.

The genes are TRBV5-6 and TRBJ2-7; 8 positions match TRBD2. The CDR3 runs to 15 residues. Per the germline V gene, CDR1 is SGHDT and CDR2 is YYEEEE. V lost 0 bases and J lost 4; bases outside the gene matches: 6. CDR3 sequence reads: CASSLDGGRIYEQYF. CDR3 nucleotides: TGTGCCAGCAGCTTGGATGGCGGGAGGATTTACGAGCAGTACTTC.

V gene TRBV7-9 combines with J gene TRBJ2-7, with a weak D call TRBD1 (5 bases). This CDR3 spans 12 amino acids. The germline V gene encodes CDR1 SEHNR and CDR2 FQNEAQ (reference sequence). The germline V and J ends were trimmed by 6 bases and 5 bases, with 11 bases remaining between them. In DNA form, the CDR3 reads TGTGCCAGCAGGTCAGGGTTCGACGAGCAGTACTTC. Its translation: CASRSGFDEQYF.

This sequence joins TRBV6-5 and TRBJ2-7; perhaps TRBD2 as D (5 bases). V lost 4 bases, J lost 1 base, and 8 bases lay in between. CDR1 is MNHEY and CDR2 is SVGAGI in the germline V gene. This CDR3 spans 13 amino acids. This CDR3 reads CASSSSLSYEQYF. The CDR3 region has the DNA TGTGCCAGCAGTTCTAGCCTGTCCTACGAGCAGTACTTC.

V usage is TRBV5-1 and J usage is TRBJ2-1; 8 bases map to TRBD2. V gave up 0 bases and J gave up 9 bases; unmatched junction bases: 8. The CDR3 is made up of 15 amino acids. From germline, CDR1 is SGHRS and CDR2 YFSETQ. The chain's CDR3 is CASSLGREGHGEQFF. The CDR3 DNA is TGCGCCAGCAGCTTGGGACGGGAGGGCCACGGTGAGCAGTTCTTC. The entire variable domain, with the rest obtained from reference TRBV5-1 and TRBJ2-1, is as follows: KAGVTQTPRYLIKTRGQQVTLSCSPISGHRSVSWYQQTPGQGLQFLFEYFSETQRNKGNFPGRFSGRQFSNSRSEMNVSTLELGDSALYLCASSLGREGHGEQFFGPGTRLTVL.

The rearrangement uses TRBV9 and TRBJ1-6; unclear D gene. CDR3 length equals 17 residues. V gave up 1 base and J gave up 5 bases, with 16 bases separating them. The germline gives CDR1 SGDLS, CDR2 YYNGEE. The chain's CDR3 is CASSVSWEPANNSPLHF. For the CDR3, the DNA is TGTGCCAGCAGCGTAAGCTGGGAGCCAGCAAATAATTCACCCCTCCACTTT. The complete variable domain, with remaining parts taken from reference TRBV9 and TRBJ1-6, reads DSGVTQTPKHLITATGQRVTLRCSPRSGDLSVYWYQQSLDQGLQFLIQYYNGEERAKGNILERFSAQQFPDLHSELNLSSLELGDSALYFCASSVSWEPANNSPLHFGNGTRLTVT.

The chain links TRBV19 to TRBJ1-1, with 10 bases identical to TRBD1. With V trimmed by 8 bases and J by 1 base, 7 bases remained unmatched. Per the germline V gene, CDR1 is LNHDA and CDR2 is SQIVND (reference sequence). The CDR3 loop spans 15 amino acids. CDR3 loop: CASYKTGGANTEAFF. CDR3 in DNA: TGTGCCAGTTATAAGACAGGGGGCGCGAACACTGAAGCTTTCTTT.

The V and J genes are TRBV29-1 and TRBJ2-3; 12 nucleotides match TRBD2. V lost 4 bases and J lost 8; bases outside the gene matches: 22. There are 19 residues in the CDR3. CDR1 and CDR2 from the germline V gene are SQVTM and ANQGSEA. The CDR3 coding sequence is TGCAGCGTTGCCCGACTCCCGATGAGACTAGCGGGAGTGGGGGGTACGCAGTATTTT. As protein: CSVARLPMRLAGVGGTQYF.

The chain couples TRBV5-4 to TRBJ1-6; D may be TRBD1 (6 bases). Between the trimmed V and J ends, which lost 2 bases and 10 bases, there was a span of 7 bases. Germline assignment: CDR1 SGHNT and CDR2 YYREEE (reference sequence). The CDR3 spans 12 residues. The CDR3 nucleotides read TGTGCCAGCAGCTTTACAGGGTCACCCCTCCACTTT. Translated, it gives CASSFTGSPLHF.

This clone was detected only a few times. This rearrangement joins TRBV2 to TRBJ1-4, with D possibly being TRBD1 (5 bases). V lost 10 bases to trimming and J lost 4 bases, with 13 bases between them. From germline, CDR1 is SNHLY and CDR2 FYNNEI. The CDR3 consists of 13 residues. For the CDR3, the DNA is TGTGCCACGAACCGGGACTTTAATGAAAAACTGTTTTTT. Translation: CATNRDFNEKLFF.

The genes are TRBV7-9 and TRBJ1-4; D possibly corresponds to TRBD1 (6 bases). Germline CDR1 is SEHNR and CDR2 is FQNEAQ (reference sequence). V lost 2 bases to trimming and J lost 8 bases, with 15 bases between them. The CDR3 sequence is 15 residues long. CDR3 sequence reads: CASSLQGNMGEKLFF. The DNA of the CDR3 is TGTGCCAGCAGCTTACAGGGGAATATGGGGGAAAAACTGTTTTTT.

This clone was counted between two and nine times. This chain connects TRBV5-8 to TRBJ1-1; D gene ambiguous. The CDR3 covers 13 residues. The V and J ends lost 1 base and 1 base respectively, with 5 bases between them. Germline V gives CDR1 SGHTS, CDR2 YDEGEE. CDR3 protein: CASSLFKNTEAFF. The DNA of the CDR3 is TGTGCCAGCAGCTTGTTCAAGAACACTGAAGCTTTCTTT. Variable domain in full (rest from reference TRBV5-8 and TRBJ1-1): EAGVTQSPTHLIKTRGQQATLRCSPISGHTSVYWYQQALGLGLQFLLWYDEGEERNRGNFPPRFSGRQFPNYSSELNVNALELEDSALYLCASSLFKNTEAFFGQGTRLTVV.

J is TRBJ2-7 and V is TRBV6-5; D is unclear. V shed 6 bases and J shed 2 bases, with 11 bases lying between them. CDR1 is MNHEY and CDR2 is SVGAGI in the germline V gene. The CDR3 loop spans 13 amino acids. CDR3 bases: TGTGCCAGCAGACGAGGTCCCGCCTACGAGCAGTACTTC. This translates into CASRRGPAYEQYF.

This chain joins TRBV30 and TRBJ1-5, with 10 bases lining up with TRBD1. The CDR3 runs to 17 residues. CDR1 and CDR2 from the germline V gene are GTSNPN and SVGIG (reference sequence). J was trimmed by 2 bases and V by 2 bases; bases with no gene match: 9. The DNA of the CDR3 is TGTGCCTGGAGTCGGAAGACAGGGGGCGATGGCAATCAGCCCCAGCATTTT. Translation: CAWSRKTGGDGNQPQHF.

V usage is TRBV4-2 and J usage is TRBJ2-7, with TRBD1 matching 8 bases. Germline trimming cut 0 bases from V and 6 bases from J; bases unmatched to any gene: 7. This CDR3 contains 15 residues. Germline values: CDR1 LGHNA, CDR2 YNFKEQ. In DNA form, the CDR3 reads TGTGCCAGCAGCCAAGAGACGACAGGGGAAATCGAGCAGTACTTC. This gives the protein CASSQETTGEIEQYF.

The genes are TRBV2 and TRBJ2-2, with D possibly matching TRBD2 (6 bases). This CDR3 region has 16 residues. V was clipped by 3 bases and J by 4 bases, with 15 bases between them. CDR1 and CDR2 from the germline V gene are SNHLY and FYNNEI. CDR3: CASSEEGARGTGELFF. The CDR3 DNA sequence: TGTGCCAGCAGTGAGGAAGGGGCGCGGGGCACCGGGGAGCTGTTTTTT. Supplemented by reference TRBV2 and TRBJ2-2, the full variable domain reads EPEVTQTPSHQVTQMGQEVILRCVPISNHLYFYWYRQILGQKVEFLVSFYNNEISEKSEIFDDQFSVERPDGSNFTLKIRSTKLEDSAMYFCASSEEGARGTGELFFGEGSRLTVL.

The chain couples TRBV7-9 to TRBJ1-6; tentative D call: TRBD1 (5 bases). The CDR3 extends over 15 amino acids. Trimming shortened V by 8 bases and J by 4 bases, and 15 bases separated the two germline ends. Germline V gene lookup returns CDR1 SEHNR and CDR2 FQNEAQ (reference sequence). Here the CDR3 DNA reads TGTGCCAGCCTAGACTTCAGGGTGTATAATTCACCCCTCCACTTT. Translation gives CASLDFRVYNSPLHF.

This chain joins TRBV7-2 and TRBJ2-7; TRBD2 aligns across 13 bases. Looked up from germline, CDR1 is SGHTA and CDR2 is FQGNSA. The length of the CDR3 is 15 residues. After removal of 6 bases from V and 0 bases from J, the junction contained 2 bases not matched to a gene. CDR3 amino acids: CASSWTSGGSYEQYF. DNA of the CDR3: TGTGCCAGCAGTTGGACTAGCGGGGGCTCCTACGAGCAGTACTTC.

The chain combines TRBV7-9 with TRBJ2-7; 7 nucleotides agree with TRBD1. Per germline, CDR1 SEHNR and CDR2 FQNEAQ (reference sequence). Trimming cost V 8 bases and J 2 bases; bases outside gene matches: 6. This CDR3 is built from 13 residues. The DNA of the CDR3 is TGTGCCAGCTCCGGGACAGCAACCTACGAGCAGTACTTC. This encodes CASSGTATYEQYF.

The J gene is TRBJ2-7, the V gene TRBV4-2, with TRBD1 matching 7 bases. The CDR3 runs to 15 residues. Trimming cost V 3 bases and J 0 bases; bases outside gene matches: 5. Per germline, CDR1 LGHNA and CDR2 YNFKEQ. The CDR3 sequence is CASSHQTGSSYEQYF. The CDR3 DNA is TGTGCCAGCAGCCACCAGACAGGGTCCTCCTACGAGCAGTACTTC.

The rearrangement links TRBV11-2 to TRBJ2-2; TRBD2 matches at 12 bases. V was clipped by 10 bases and J by 2 bases; unmatched bases: 17. Per germline, CDR1 SGHAT and CDR2 FQNNGV. This CDR3 comprises 19 residues. DNA for the CDR3: TGTGCCACATCCAAGAAGGGGCTAGCGGGAGGGGGCAACACCGGGGAGCTGTTTTTT. This codes for CATSKKGLAGGGNTGELFF.

The CDR3, as DNA: TGTGCCAGCTCACAGCGACAGGAGACCTACGAGCAGTACTTC. Its protein product is CASSQRQETYEQYF. The V call is TRBV18, the J call TRBJ2-7; D may be TRBD1 (6 bases). Germline lookup yields CDR1 KGHSH and CDR2 LQKENI. The V end was cut by 4 bases, the J end by 2 bases, with 12 bases between. There are 14 residues in the CDR3. The complete variable domain, with remaining parts taken from reference TRBV18 and TRBJ2-7, reads NAGVMQNPRHLVRRRGQEARLRCSPMKGHSHVYWYRQLPEEGLKFMVYLQKENIIDESGMPKERFSAEFPKEGPSILRIQQVVRGDSAAYFCASSQRQETYEQYFGPGTRLTVT.

The gene calls are TRBV6-1 and TRBJ1-1; D gene ambiguous. The germline V and J ends were trimmed by 2 bases and 3 bases, with 10 bases remaining between them. The CDR3 has 14 residues. Looked up from germline, CDR1 is MNHNS and CDR2 is SASEGT. CDR3 coding DNA: TGTGCCAGCAGTGAACACCTCCGGGACACTGAAGCTTTCTTT. Protein sequence: CASSEHLRDTEAFF.

J is TRBJ1-1 and V is TRBV7-9; D ambiguous. V was cut by 5 bases and J by 1 base, with 11 bases left in between. Germline V gene lookup returns CDR1 SEHNR and CDR2 FQNEAQ (reference sequence). The CDR3 consists of 14 residues. The CDR3, as DNA: TGTGCCAGCAGCCCATCGAGCACGAACACTGAAGCTTTCTTT. This translates into CASSPSSTNTEAFF.

This clone came up once. In nucleotides, the CDR3 is TGTGCCAGCAGAGATACTAGCGTCTCCTACGAGCAGTACTTC. Translated: CASRDTSVSYEQYF. The chain combines TRBV2 with TRBJ2-7; 7 positions match TRBD2. This CDR3 spans 14 amino acids. V dropped 6 bases and J dropped 0; count of bases not matched to a gene: 5. Germline V gene sequence: CDR1 SNHLY, CDR2 FYNNEI.